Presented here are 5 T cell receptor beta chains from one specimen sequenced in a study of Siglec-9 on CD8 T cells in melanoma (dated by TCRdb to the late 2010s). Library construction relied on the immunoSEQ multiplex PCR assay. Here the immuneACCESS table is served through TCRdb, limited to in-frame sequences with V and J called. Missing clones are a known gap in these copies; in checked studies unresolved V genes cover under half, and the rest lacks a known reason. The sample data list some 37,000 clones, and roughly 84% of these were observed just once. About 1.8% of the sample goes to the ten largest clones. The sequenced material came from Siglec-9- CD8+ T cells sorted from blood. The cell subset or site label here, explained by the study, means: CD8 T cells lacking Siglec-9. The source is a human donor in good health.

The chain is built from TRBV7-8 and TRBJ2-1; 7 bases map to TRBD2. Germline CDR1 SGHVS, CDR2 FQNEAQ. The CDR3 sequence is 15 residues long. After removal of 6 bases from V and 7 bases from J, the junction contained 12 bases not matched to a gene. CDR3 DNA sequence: TGTGCCAGCAGTCCCACGGCGGGAGAACGAAATGAGCAGTTCTTC. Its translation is CASSPTAGERNEQFF.

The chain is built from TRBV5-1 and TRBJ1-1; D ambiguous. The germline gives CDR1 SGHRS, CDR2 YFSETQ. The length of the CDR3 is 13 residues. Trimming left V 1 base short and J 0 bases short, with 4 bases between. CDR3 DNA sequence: TGCGCCAGCAGCTTGTCAGTGAACACTGAAGCTTTCTTT. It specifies CASSLSVNTEAFF.

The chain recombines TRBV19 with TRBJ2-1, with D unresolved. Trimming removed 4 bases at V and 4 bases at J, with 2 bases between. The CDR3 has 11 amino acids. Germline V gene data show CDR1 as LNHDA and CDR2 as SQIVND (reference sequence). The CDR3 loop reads CASSKYNEQFF. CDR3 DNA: TGTGCCAGTAGTAAATACAATGAGCAGTTCTTC.

The CDR3 DNA reads TGTGCCAGCTCCGACGACAGTTCCTACACCTTC. This translates into CASSDDSSYTF. V and J are TRBV6-1 and TRBJ1-2, with a weak D call TRBD1 (5 bases). V lost 8 bases to trimming and J lost 10 bases, with 14 bases between them. This CDR3 comprises 11 residues. The germline V gene has CDR1 MNHNS and CDR2 SASEGT.

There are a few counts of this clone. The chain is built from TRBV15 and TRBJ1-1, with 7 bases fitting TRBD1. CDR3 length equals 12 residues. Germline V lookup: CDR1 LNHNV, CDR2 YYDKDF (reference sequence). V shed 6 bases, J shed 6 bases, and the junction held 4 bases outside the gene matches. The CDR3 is CATRTQGAEAFF. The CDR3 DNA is TGTGCCACCAGGACTCAGGGGGCTGAAGCTTTCTTT.